One TCR beta chain is described in this entry. PCR involved 60 Vbeta and 13 Jbeta primers. Using immunoSEQ multiplex PCR, the repertoire was profiled, and TCRdb retains in-frame clones only, with some absent. The data hold 150,000 to 200,000 clones, with around four fifths observed a single time. This sample was taken from a study of cytomegalovirus exposure and HLA in healthy donors. Trimming left V 0 bases short and J 4 bases short, with 13 bases between. Looked up from germline, CDR1 is GTSNPN and CDR2 is SVGIG (reference sequence). The CDR3 consists of 14 residues. This receptor was obtained from a woman aged 40 to 50 in good health and CMV-seronegative. Sequencing was performed on PBMCs. The chain couples TRBV30 to TRBJ2-7; the D is unclear. The CDR3 DNA reads as TGTGCCTGGAGTGTACGTACCTCAGGATACGAGCAGTACTTC. This encodes CAWSVRTSGYEQYF.